These 24 T cell receptor beta chains originate from one sample sequenced in a study of molecular identifiers for immune sequencing clone quantification. TCRdb reanalysed the PCR reads using MiXCR and keeps one entry per CDR3 protein. Counted here are tens of thousands of distinct CDR3 sequences, approximately 18% occurring once; the ten biggest clones make up around 1.4%. The specimen was naive CD8+ T cells from blood, with Jurkat cell RNA spiked in. Subset here: FACS-sorted CD8+CD4-CCR7+CD45RA+ naive T cells. These receptors were collected from a human donor in good health. Some libraries in this study had Jurkat cell RNA spiked in.

The chain links TRBV7-9 to TRBJ2-1, with D possibly matching TRBD1 (6 bases). The V end was cut by 0 bases, the J end by 1 base, with 10 bases between. The CDR3 contains 16 residues. The germline V gene encodes CDR1 SEHNR and CDR2 FQNEAQ (reference sequence). CDR3: CASSLAAGTSYNEQFF. The CDR3 nucleotides are TGTGCCAGCAGCTTAGCGGCTGGGACATCCTACAATGAGCAGTTCTTC.

This clonotype was counted ten times or more. In DNA form, the CDR3 reads TGCAGTGCTAGAGAGACGGGAGAGCCCTACAATGAGCAGTTCTTC. Protein sequence: CSARETGEPYNEQFF. The chain has TRBV20-1 and TRBJ2-1; D is possibly TRBD2 (6 bases). The germline gives CDR1 DFQATT, CDR2 SNEGSKA (reference sequence). The CDR3 runs 15 residues. Trimming shortened V by 0 bases and J by 2 bases, and 11 bases separated the two germline ends.

This clonotype has ten or more counts. V and J are TRBV5-4 and TRBJ2-2; 7 bases map to TRBD2. Germline V gives CDR1 SGHNT, CDR2 YYREEE (reference sequence). The trim removed 0 bases at V and 0 bases at J, leaving 11 bases unmatched. The CDR3 has 19 amino acids. The CDR3 nucleotides are TGTGCCAGCAGCTTGGTTCCTCGAAGGGCGGGGGCGAACACCGGGGAGCTGTTTTTT. Encoded protein: CASSLVPRRAGANTGELFF.

V usage is TRBV12-3 or TRBV12-4 and J usage is TRBJ2-7, with D perhaps TRBD1 or TRBD2 (5 bases each). Trimming cost V 5 bases and J 0 bases, with 17 bases left between them. This CDR3 region has 16 residues. This chain's CDR3 is CASSPLPGRDSYEQYF. In DNA, the CDR3 is TGTGCCAGCAGTCCCCTTCCGGGACGGGACTCCTACGAGCAGTACTTC.

Many counts were recorded for this clonotype. This chain uses TRBV9 with TRBJ2-5, with TRBD1 matching over 8 bases. CDR1 SGDLS and CDR2 YYNGEE come from the germline V gene. Losses at the gene ends were 4 bases for V and 0 bases for J; bases not matched to a gene: 8. This CDR3 is 16 amino acids long. Here the CDR3 DNA reads TGTGCCAGCAGCCCCAGGACAGGGAGTCACCAAGAGACCCAGTACTTC. Amino acids: CASSPRTGSHQETQYF.

In the case of this clonotype: A clone one base away is much larger, so this may be a read error. This sequence joins TRBV2 and TRBJ2-1; possibly TRBD2 for D (5 bases). There are 17 residues in the CDR3. The germline V gene has CDR1 SNHLY and CDR2 FYNNEI. CDR3 DNA sequence: TGTGCCGGCAGTGAAGATCCCCTCAGCGGCTACAACAATGAGCAGTTCTTC. This encodes CAGSEDPLSGYNNEQFF.

A note on this clonotype: It may be a read error: a sequence one base away is much more abundant. In this CDR3 the conserved last residue, phenylalanine or tryptophan, is missing, so a read error is likely. The chain has TRBV28 and TRBJ2-7; the D gene is possibly TRBD1 (5 bases). Per germline, CDR1 MDHEN and CDR2 SYDVKM. The V end was cut by 6 bases, the J end by 2 bases, with 8 bases between. The CDR3 has 12 residues. CDR3 nucleotide sequence: TGTGCCAGCAGGATGACAGCCTACGAGCAGTACCTC. Amino acid sequence: CASRMTAYEQYL.

Note on this clonotype: A much larger clone differs by one base, so this may be a read error. V is TRBV12-3 or TRBV12-4 and J is TRBJ2-4; D may be TRBD1 (5 bases). The CDR3 extends over 16 amino acids. The CDR3 bases are TGTGCCAGCAGTTCTCTATCTGACAGTCCCAAAAACATTCGGTACTTC. Translated, it gives CASSSLSDSPKNIRYF.

Of note for this clonotype: This could be a read error, since a much larger clone is one nucleotide away. The genes are TRBV24-1 and TRBJ2-1; 10 nucleotides align to TRBD2. The germline V gene encodes CDR1 KGHDR and CDR2 SFDVKD. V lost 7 bases, J lost 9 bases, and 20 bases stayed unmatched. This CDR3 comprises 18 residues. CDR3 sequence reads: CATRGYDEASGRWSEQFF. In nucleotides, the CDR3 is TGTGCCACCAGGGGCTACGATGAGGCTAGCGGGAGATGGAGTGAGCAGTTCTTC.

This clonotype turned up a few times. V gene TRBV28 combines with J gene TRBJ1-3, with TRBD1 identical over 9 bases. In germline, CDR1 is MDHEN, CDR2 SYDVKM. Losses at the gene ends were 4 bases for V and 2 bases for J; bases not matched to a gene: 9. This CDR3 region has 17 residues. The CDR3 bases are TGTGCCAGCAGTTCTTACTTGGGACAGGGCCCTGGAAACACCATATATTTT. Translation: CASSSYLGQGPGNTIYF.

This clonotype appeared a few times. V and J are TRBV15 and TRBJ2-7; D remains ambiguous. Germline loops: CDR1 LNHNV, CDR2 YYDKDF (reference sequence). This CDR3 has 15 residues. Trimming pared 0 bases from V and 2 bases from J, leaving 11 bases between. CDR3 nucleotides: TGTGCCACCAGCAGAGATGAGTACGGAACCTACGAGCAGTACTTC. Its translation is CATSRDEYGTYEQYF.

This clonotype was recorded a few times. V usage is TRBV5-4 and J usage is TRBJ2-3; tentatively, D is TRBD2 (5 bases). CDR1 is SGHNT, CDR2 YYREEE, per germline (reference sequence). The CDR3 runs 13 residues. Trimming pared 4 bases from V and 10 bases from J, leaving 16 bases between. In nucleotides, the CDR3 is TGTGCCAGCAGCCAACGGGAAGCACAACCGCAGTATTTT. This codes for CASSQREAQPQYF.

As to this clonotype: This may be a read error, as it is one base from a much larger clone. The V and J genes are TRBV6-2 or TRBV6-3 and TRBJ2-7; D gene unclear. CDR3 length: 13 amino acids. Germline V lookup: CDR1 MNHEY, CDR2 SVGEGT. V lost 6 bases to trimming and J lost 5 bases, with 14 bases between them. CDR3 nucleotides: TGTGCCAGCAGCGATGTAGGCCCCAACGAGCAGTACTTC. It specifies CASSDVGPNEQYF.

This clonotype has just a few counts. The chain carries TRBV11-2 and TRBJ2-7; perhaps TRBD1 as D (5 bases). V lost 1 base and J lost 5, with 9 bases in between. Per the germline V gene, CDR1 is SGHAT and CDR2 is FQNNGV. The CDR3 runs to 13 residues. The CDR3 sequence: CASSLGVGDEQYF. CDR3 bases: TGTGCCAGCAGCTTAGGGGTAGGGGACGAGCAGTACTTC.

This clonotype was detected many times. The chain combines TRBV6-2 or TRBV6-3 with TRBJ1-5, with a tentative D call TRBD1 (6 bases). The CDR3 loop spans 16 amino acids. Germline V gene data show CDR1 as MNHEY and CDR2 as SVGEGT. Trimming left V 0 bases short and J 0 bases short, with 9 bases between. In DNA form, the CDR3 reads TGTGCCAGCAGTTACTCGGACAGATATAGCAATCAGCCCCAGCATTTT. Residues: CASSYSDRYSNQPQHF.

In regard to this clonotype: A much larger clone lies one base from this, so it may be a read error. This likely comes from a read error, as the CDR3 has no conserved phenylalanine or tryptophan at its end. The gene calls are TRBV3-1 and TRBJ1-1; 7 bases are shared with TRBD1. The germline CDR1 and CDR2 sequences are LGHDT and YNNKEL (reference sequence). The V and J ends lost 4 bases and 0 bases, in that order; junction bases with no gene match: 5. The CDR3 sequence is 15 residues long. This CDR3 is CASSRKQGMNTEAFL. The CDR3 region has the DNA TGTGCCAGCAGCCGTAAACAGGGGATGAACACTGAAGCTTTCCTT.

In this sample, this clonotype turned up many times. The rearrangement links TRBV20-1 to TRBJ2-1, with 11 bases matching TRBD2. V shed 4 bases, J shed 8 bases, and the junction held 19 bases outside the gene matches. The CDR3 totals 18 residues. Germline CDR1 and CDR2: DFQATT and SNEGSKA (reference sequence). The CDR3 DNA sequence: TGCAGTGCTACAGATAGTTTAGCGGGAGGGACCTACCCCCATGAGCAGTTCTTC. Translation gives CSATDSLAGGTYPHEQFF.

In this sample, this clonotype turned up many times. The gene calls are TRBV11-2 and TRBJ2-7; weak D call: TRBD1 (5 bases). The CDR3 runs 12 residues. Germline lookup yields CDR1 SGHAT and CDR2 FQNNGV. The germline V and J ends were trimmed by 1 base and 7 bases, with 8 bases remaining between them. The CDR3 DNA follows: TGTGCCAGCAGCTTAGCAGGGCTAGAGCAGTACTTC. This translates into CASSLAGLEQYF. The whole variable domain, remainder taken from reference TRBV11-2 and TRBJ2-7, is EAGVAQSPRYKIIEKRQSVAFWCNPISGHATLYWYQQILGQGPKLLIQFQNNGVVDDSQLPKDRFSAERLKGVDSTLKIQPAKLEDSAVYLCASSLAGLEQYFGPGTRLTVT.

Turning to this clonotype: This clone may be a read error of a much larger clone one base away. This rearrangement joins TRBV4-1 to TRBJ2-3; no clear D. This CDR3 spans 13 amino acids. CDR1 and CDR2 (germline): MGHRA, YSYEKL. The V end was cut by 3 bases, the J end by 8 bases, with 12 bases between. The CDR3 sequence is CASSHLGETTQYF. As DNA, the CDR3 is TGCGCCAGCAGCCACTTAGGCGAGACTACGCAGTATTTT.

This chain uses TRBV27 with TRBJ1-2; 7 bases match TRBD1. The CDR3 extends over 15 amino acids. Trimming took 3 bases from V and 4 from J; bases not matched to a gene: 8. CDR1 is MNHEY, CDR2 SMNVEV, per germline (reference sequence). For the CDR3, the DNA is TGTGCCAGCAGTTTCGCCAGGGGGTCGGCCTATGGCTACACCTTC. Its protein product is CASSFARGSAYGYTF.

In its sample, this clonotype was seen many times. The J gene is TRBJ1-1, the V gene TRBV5-5; TRBD1 agrees at 7 bases. The trim removed 0 bases at V and 5 bases at J, leaving 7 bases unmatched. Germline CDR1 reads SGHKS; CDR2 reads YYEKEE (reference sequence). CDR3 length: 15 residues. CDR3 nucleotides: TGTGCCAGCAGCTTGGGACAGGGAGGCGATACTGAAGCTTTCTTT. It translates to CASSLGQGGDTEAFF.

Points on this clonotype: This may come from a read error, since a much larger clone is one base off. The V call is TRBV20-1, the J call TRBJ2-7, with TRBD2 as a possible D gene (6 bases). The CDR3 totals 13 residues. The V gene's germline CDR1 is DFQATT and CDR2 SNEGSKA (reference sequence). The CDR3 here is CSARGKINYEQCF. CDR3 nucleotides: TGCAGTGCCCGCGGGAAGATCAACTACGAGCAGTGCTTC.

This clonotype has more than one count but fewer than ten. CDR3 in DNA: TGTGCCAGCAGCGATACCGGGACTAGCATGTATGAGCAGTTCTTC. Translation: CASSDTGTSMYEQFF. V usage is TRBV2 and J usage is TRBJ2-1; 9 bases align to TRBD2. The CDR3 contains 15 residues. V was clipped by 6 bases and J by 8 bases; unmatched bases: 11. Germline V CDR1 and CDR2: SNHLY, FYNNEI.

This clonotype was seen only a few times. The rearrangement links TRBV5-6 to TRBJ2-1; either TRBD1 or TRBD2 may supply D (6 bases each). Germline-derived CDR1 and CDR2 are SGHDT and YYEEEE. The CDR3 is 14 amino acids. V lost 0 bases and J 9 bases, leaving 13 bases between the germline ends. CDR3 DNA sequence: TGTGCCAGCAGCTTGGCCCCCGGGGGCACTGAGCAGTTCTTC. This translates into CASSLAPGGTEQFF.